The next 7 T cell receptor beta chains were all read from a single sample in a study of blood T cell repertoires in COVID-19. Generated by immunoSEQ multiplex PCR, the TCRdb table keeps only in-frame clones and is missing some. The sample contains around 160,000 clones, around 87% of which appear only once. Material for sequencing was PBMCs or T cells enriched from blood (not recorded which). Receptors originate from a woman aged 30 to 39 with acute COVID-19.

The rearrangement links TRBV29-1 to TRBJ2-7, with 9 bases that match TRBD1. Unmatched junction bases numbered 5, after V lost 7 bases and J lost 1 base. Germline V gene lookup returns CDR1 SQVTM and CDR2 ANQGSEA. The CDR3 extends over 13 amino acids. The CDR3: CSAGTGNSYEQYF. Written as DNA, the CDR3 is TGCAGCGCCGGGACAGGGAATTCCTACGAGCAGTACTTC.

CDR3 coding DNA: TGTGCCAGCAGCCGGACAGTTGATCAGCCCCAGCATTTT. As protein: CASSRTVDQPQHF. V and J are TRBV21-1 and TRBJ1-5; TRBD1, the table's D call, lacks a check against the DNA. TRBV21-1 is a pseudogene segment. There are 13 residues in the CDR3.

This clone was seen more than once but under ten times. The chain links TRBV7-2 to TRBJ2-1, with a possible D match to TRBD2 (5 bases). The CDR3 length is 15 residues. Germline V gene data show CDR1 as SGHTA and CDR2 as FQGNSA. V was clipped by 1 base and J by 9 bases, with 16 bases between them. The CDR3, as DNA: TGTGCCAGCAGCTTAGTCGTTAGCGCTAGTAGTGAGCAGTTCTTC. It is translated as CASSLVVSASSEQFF.

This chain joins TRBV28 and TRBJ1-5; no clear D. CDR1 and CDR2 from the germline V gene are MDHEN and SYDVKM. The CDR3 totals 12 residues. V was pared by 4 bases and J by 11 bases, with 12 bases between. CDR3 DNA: TGTGCCAGCAGTTCCCTCCTTGGAGCCCAGCATTTT. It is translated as CASSSLLGAQHF.

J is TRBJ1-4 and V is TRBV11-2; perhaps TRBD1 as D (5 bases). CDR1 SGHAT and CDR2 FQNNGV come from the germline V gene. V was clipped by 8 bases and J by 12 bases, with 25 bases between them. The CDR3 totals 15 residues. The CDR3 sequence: CASRGGGTAGGELFF. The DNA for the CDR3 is TGTGCCAGCCGCGGGGGGGGGACGGCCGGTGGAGAACTGTTTTTT.

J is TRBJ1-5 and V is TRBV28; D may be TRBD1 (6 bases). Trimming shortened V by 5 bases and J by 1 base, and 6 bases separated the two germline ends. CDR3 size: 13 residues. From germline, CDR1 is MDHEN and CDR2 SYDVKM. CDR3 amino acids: CASSGQSNQPQHF. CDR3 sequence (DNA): TGTGCCAGCAGTGGACAGAGCAATCAGCCCCAGCATTTT.

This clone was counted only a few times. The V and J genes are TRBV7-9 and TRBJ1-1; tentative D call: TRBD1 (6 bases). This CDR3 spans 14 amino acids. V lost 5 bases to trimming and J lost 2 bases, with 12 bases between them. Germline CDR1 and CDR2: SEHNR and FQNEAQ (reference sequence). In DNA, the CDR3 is TGTGCCAGCAGCGAGGGGGTGGCCAACACTGAAGCTTTCTTT. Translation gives CASSEGVANTEAFF.